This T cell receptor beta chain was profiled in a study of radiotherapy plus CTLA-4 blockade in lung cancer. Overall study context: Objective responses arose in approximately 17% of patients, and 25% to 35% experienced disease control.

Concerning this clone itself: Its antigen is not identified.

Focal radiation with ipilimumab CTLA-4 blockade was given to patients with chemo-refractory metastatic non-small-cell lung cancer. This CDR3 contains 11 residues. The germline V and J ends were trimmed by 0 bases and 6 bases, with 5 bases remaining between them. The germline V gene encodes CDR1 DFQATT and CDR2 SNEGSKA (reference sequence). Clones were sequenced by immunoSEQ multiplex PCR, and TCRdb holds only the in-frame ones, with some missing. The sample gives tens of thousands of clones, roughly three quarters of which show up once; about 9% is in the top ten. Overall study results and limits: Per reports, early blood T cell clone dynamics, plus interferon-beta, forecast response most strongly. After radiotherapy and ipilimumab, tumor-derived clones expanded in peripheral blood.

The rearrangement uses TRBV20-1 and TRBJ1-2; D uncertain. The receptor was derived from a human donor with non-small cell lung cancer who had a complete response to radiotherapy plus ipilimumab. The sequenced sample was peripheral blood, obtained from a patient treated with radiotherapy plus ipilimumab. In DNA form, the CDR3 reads TGCAGTGCTAGAGAAGCGGATGGCTACACCTTC. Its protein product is CSAREADGYTF.